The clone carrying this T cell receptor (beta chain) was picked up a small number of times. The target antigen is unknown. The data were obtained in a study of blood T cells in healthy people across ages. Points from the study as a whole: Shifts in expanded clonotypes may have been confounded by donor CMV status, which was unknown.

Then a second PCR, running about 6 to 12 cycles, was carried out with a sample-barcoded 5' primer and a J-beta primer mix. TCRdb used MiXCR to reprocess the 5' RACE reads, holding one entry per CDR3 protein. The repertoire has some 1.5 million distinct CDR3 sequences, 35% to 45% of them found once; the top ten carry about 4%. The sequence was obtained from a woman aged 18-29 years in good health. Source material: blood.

CDR3 nucleotide sequence: TGTGCCAGCAGTACCCTTCGCGGGGGGGGGTCCTACAATGAGCAGTTCTTC. This codes for CASSTLRGGGSYNEQFF. V gene TRBV12-3 or TRBV12-4 combines with J gene TRBJ2-1; TRBD2 matches 9 bases. Trimming took 5 bases from V and 1 from J; bases not matched to a gene: 9. The CDR3 contains 17 residues.